Given below is one T cell receptor beta chain in context. Its antigen is unknown. Per-nucleotide qualities are absent, and no much larger clonotype sits a single base away. Including cysteine and phenylalanine, the CDR3 has 14 amino acids. Just the 42-base CDR3 DNA is kept, in frame starting at base 1. Taken from the germline V gene, the CDR1 and CDR2 loops are SGHAT and FQNNGV. The junction carries 11 bases between V and J, which are trimmed by 3 bases and 3 bases respectively. Library generation was performed with the immunoSEQ multiplex PCR assay. A mixture of 60 forward primers for TCR Vbeta segments and 13 reverse primers for TCR Jbeta segments was used in the multiplex PCR. The CDR3 region of rearranged TCR beta genes was amplified from genomic DNA with a multiplex PCR assay. On the Illumina HiSeq System, the amplified TCR beta libraries were sequenced as 87-base-pair reads. The original pipeline was this. A later analysis tallied roughly 80 million unique TCR beta chains across the 666 repertoires, and some 10 million of those chains were shared by two or more donors. To remove PCR and sequencing errors, raw reads were error-corrected and collapsed into unique sequences using a nearest-neighbor algorithm that merged closely related sequences. V, D and J gene segments were assigned by aligning CDR3 sequences to IMGT reference sequences. For a sequence to be retained, a match of at least six nucleotides was required to both a V gene segment and a J gene segment. A rearrangement was called productive if the CDR3 had no stop codons and remained in frame with V and J, and every other rearrangement was called non-productive. Following IMGT convention, CDR3 was defined as the stretch from the second conserved V-encoded cysteine to the conserved J-encoded phenylalanine. In an earlier analysis of around 600 of the donors, sequences lacking an unambiguous match to a single V gene segment were excluded. An earlier analysis of 450 to 650 of the donors called V segments functional above 56.7% productive rearrangements and segregating when the between-donor standard deviation exceeded 5%. To diagnose cytomegalovirus status from the catalog of TCR beta chain sequences, a statistical classification framework was built. In a later analysis, TCR nucleotide sequences were compared against IMGT/GENE-DB human TR gene sequences so that V and J genes could be assigned. In a later analysis, CDR3 sequences and most-parsimonious VDJ recombination scenarios were assigned using the TCRdist pipeline. In a later analysis, every TCR beta chain was defined by the combination of its CDR3 amino acid sequence and its V-gene family, and reads without a unique V-gene family were dropped. To address suspected cross-contamination and a sequencing artifact, a later analysis removed 592 highly shared, low-generation-probability nucleotide sequences. For each public chain, a later analysis derived a clonal expansion index from normalized ranks of inferred template counts within each repertoire. Generation probabilities in a later analysis came from a VDJ recombination model fitted to out-of-frame rearrangements, and those results were checked against IGoR. In a later analysis, hypergeometric tests were used to score TCR-TCR, TCR-HLA and TCR-CMV co-occurrence, with a repertoire-size bias correction applied to TCR pairs. In a later analysis, false discovery rates were estimated by permuting HLA or CMV assignments 20 times. In a later analysis, co-occurring TCRs were grouped using DBSCAN, with TCRdist sequence similarity added in when clustering inside HLA-allele-positive subsets. Repertoires with fewer than 30,000 or more than 120,000 public chains were left out of co-occurrence clustering, as were about 5 repertoires with anomalous nucleotide sharing. TCRdb mirrors the immuneACCESS table, restricted to in-frame sequences. Some clones are absent from its copies; in checked studies, under half trace to an unresolved V gene, and the reason for the others is unknown. V and J calls and clone size are copied from that table; D and trimming were computed from the DNA. This sample holds more than 85,000 clones; 63% were observed only once. Roughly 6% of the sample is taken by the ten largest.

The entry originates in a study of cytomegalovirus exposure and HLA in healthy donors (dated by TCRdb to 2017 to 2019). Broadly, across the study: An earlier analysis of approximately 640 of the donors reported approximately 270 Gb of sequence data and 120 million or so unique TCR beta sequences from some 180 million T cells. Donor age, sex, ethnicity and CMV serostatus were compiled together with the repertoire data. The study profiled the T cell repertoires of under 700 subjects by immunosequencing and related them to cytomegalovirus serostatus. The study combined high-throughput TCR immunosequencing, statistical association of individual TCRs with disease status, and machine learning to predict cytomegalovirus infection status. Typing coverage varied by locus: roughly 629-640 donors for A, B, C, DRB1 and DQB1; more than 500 for DQA1; more than 600 for DPA1; roughly 470 for DPB1. Because of strong linkage in the cohort, a few DR-DQ haplotypes were treated as single units for association and clustering. The later analysis used no new phenotypic data to find candidate immune exposures, relying instead on TCR beta sequences and their occurrence across donors. All discovery cohort repertoires had been generated on a single sequencing platform. The aim of the study was to test whether cataloging public T cell receptors could identify signatures of past pathogen exposure. About 280 gigabases of sequencing data and 70 million to 95 million unique TCR sequences made up an early release that covered 500 to 700 HLA-typed donors. A later analysis re-examined previously published TCR beta repertoires from 500 to 700 donors and added high-resolution HLA genotyping to investigate patterns of TCR occurrence. Besides the first cohort of some 670 subjects, a separate validation cohort made up of 120 different subjects was used. Among almost 400 genotyped donors of the cohort, an average of roughly 240,000 unique TCR beta nucleotide sequences were sequenced per donor, 15% to 20% of them non-productive. Genome-wide SNP genotypes for about 55% of the 666 donors were used in a later genetic analysis, which treated that subset as a discovery cohort. Of the roughly 400 genotyped donors, less than 90% were placed in the genetic ancestry cluster associated with self-reported Caucasian donors. Class I and class II HLA loci were covered by the typing at four-digit resolution. An earlier analysis of nearly 600 of the donors applied high-throughput TCR beta sequencing to assess whether each TCR beta V gene segment acted as functional or pseudogenic. The full study reports these points: Presence/absence analyses assumed roughly uniform sequencing depth across donors, an assumption that may not hold. In an earlier analysis of 500 to 650 of the donors, most TCR beta V segments appeared in productive rearrangements about 87% or about 30% of the time, broadly matching IMGT annotations. Because the 87-base-pair reads could not distinguish some IMGT-functional V segments, including TRBV6-2 and TRBV6-3, those segments were excluded. The study listed 150 to 200 TCR beta chains as associated with cytomegalovirus. In both the original and validation cohorts, the classifier was reported to diagnose cytomegalovirus status with high specificity and sensitivity. A further reported finding was that TCR beta sequences accurately predicted the HLA-A and HLA-B alleles for most subjects in the first cohort. In a later analysis, HLA-associated TCR beta chains were found to be more clonally expanded and to have lower generation probabilities than equally common non-associated chains. Assigning TCR associations to individual alleles was difficult when HLA alleles, especially DR and DQ, strongly co-occurred. Fewer than 20 rarely observed V segments, including chromosome 9 orphons, were excluded from the earlier analysis of several hundred of the donors because counts were too low. For the cohort, immune exposure information was limited to CMV serostatus. Linkage disequilibrium might explain the correlated functional status among segregating V segments, but an unknown experimental factor could not be ruled out. In a later genetic analysis, a missense DCLRE1C variant was associated with V-gene and J-gene trimming of TCR beta chains, and the association was replicated in an independent cohort. A cluster of highly shared sequence variants was judged likely to represent a technical artifact of the sequencing pipeline. The authors suggested that the approach could potentially be extended to other disease states and immunological phenotypes. A few of the identified cytomegalovirus-associated TCR beta chains were confirmed in vitro to be specific for cytomegalovirus antigens. Compared with the roughly 670-donor mean, donors in an Asian-associated ancestry cluster had fewer N-insertions in productive TCRs, according to a later genetic analysis. HLA typing was unavailable for some donors at each locus, so association tests used only the typed subset. A later analysis associated 15,000 to 20,000 TCR beta sequences with specific HLA alleles at a false discovery rate of 0.05. Most TCR sequences were seen in very few donors, while some public TCRs were found in many individuals. In a later analysis, TCR association rates were found to vary across HLA loci, with the most associated TCRs seen for DRB1 alleles and the fewest for HLA-C alleles. According to a later analysis, most CMV-associated TCR beta chains appeared to be HLA-restricted, and the HLA associations seemed to be driven largely by CMV exposure. The cohort was sequenced for TCR beta chains only, and without alpha or paired-chain data the features that could be detected were limited. A later analysis reported that several top co-occurrence clusters appeared linked to parvovirus B19, influenza, CMV and Epstein-Barr virus.

The cohort consisted of hundreds of healthy bone marrow donors. At the time of sampling, every cohort member was nominally healthy, though immune exposures that went unrecorded were likely present. The donor tested CMV seronegative and was one of the 352 seronegative cohort members. Every donor gave a peripheral blood sample, and the peripheral blood mononuclear cells from that sample were used for TCR beta sequencing. Genomic DNA was extracted from the blood cell samples with the Qiagen DNeasy Blood Extraction Kit. The clonotype was recovered from a woman under 40 in good health and CMV-seronegative. Specimen: PBMCs. Rearrangement joined TRBV11-2 to TRBJ1-1; 6 matching bases give a weak D call of TRBD1. The bases read TGTGCCAGCAGCTTTAGGGGGGGGGACACTGAAGCTTTCTTT. Translated, this is CASSFRGGDTEAFF.